The entry below gives a single T cell receptor beta chain sequence along with its context. The target antigen is unknown. These data are taken from a study of T-cell reconstitution after alpha-beta-depleted transplantation in children. Study-wide findings and caveats: Some patients' high day-60 TCRbeta diversity was traced to surviving recipient T cells and thymic progenitors. The main origin of T-cell counts and diversity one year after transplant was newly produced T cells. Expanded graft clones numbering several hundred reportedly gave rise to alpha-beta T cells about two months after transplant.

TCRbeta library preparation incorporated unique molecular identifiers. MiXCR, run by TCRdb on the PCR reads, gives a single entry per CDR3 protein. Here the sample spans 750,000 to 950,000 distinct CDR3 sequences, 16% being singletons. The CDR3 loop spans 19 amino acids. The junction had 17 bases not matched to a gene; V was cut back by 5 bases and J by 8 bases. Per germline, CDR1 SGHAT and CDR2 FQNNGV. V usage is TRBV11-2 and J usage is TRBJ2-4; 14 bases map to TRBD2. The material sequenced was PBMCs, mostly from graft donor cells, taken 360 days after TCRalphabeta/CD19-depleted stem cell transplant. The TCR originated in a male patient aged 5 to 17 who had a stem cell transplant for acute lymphoblastic leukemia, so the T cells may come from the graft donor. CDR3 loop: CASSPQLQPGLAGVDIQYF. CDR3 nucleotides: TGTGCCAGCAGCCCTCAATTACAACCGGGACTAGCGGGAGTTGACATTCAGTACTTC.